The source of this TCR beta chain is a study of blood T cell repertoires in COVID-19. Germline CDR1 and CDR2: LNHNV and YYDKDF (reference sequence). The CDR3 has 15 residues. Losses at the gene ends were 4 bases for V and 4 bases for J; bases not matched to a gene: 5. Cohorts were based on clinical histories the participants reported. Repertoires were generated with immunoSEQ multiplex PCR, while TCRdb's copy carries only in-frame clones and drops some. The sample holds 300,000 or so clones, 87% seen once. Sequenced input: PBMCs or T cells enriched from blood (not recorded which). V and J are TRBV15 and TRBJ2-2; 8 bases are shared with TRBD1. This TCR derives from a woman aged 30 to 39 who had recovered from COVID-19. This CDR3 is CATSTRDRPTGELFF. The CDR3 DNA sequence: TGTGCCACCAGCACGCGGGACAGGCCCACCGGGGAGCTGTTTTTT. Full variable domain (missing parts from reference TRBV15 and TRBJ2-2): DAMVIQNPRYQVTQFGKPVTLSCSQTLNHNVMYWYQQKSSQAPKLLFHYYDKDFNNEADTPDNFQSRRPNTSFCFLDIRSPGLGDTAMYLCATSTRDRPTGELFFGEGSRLTVL.